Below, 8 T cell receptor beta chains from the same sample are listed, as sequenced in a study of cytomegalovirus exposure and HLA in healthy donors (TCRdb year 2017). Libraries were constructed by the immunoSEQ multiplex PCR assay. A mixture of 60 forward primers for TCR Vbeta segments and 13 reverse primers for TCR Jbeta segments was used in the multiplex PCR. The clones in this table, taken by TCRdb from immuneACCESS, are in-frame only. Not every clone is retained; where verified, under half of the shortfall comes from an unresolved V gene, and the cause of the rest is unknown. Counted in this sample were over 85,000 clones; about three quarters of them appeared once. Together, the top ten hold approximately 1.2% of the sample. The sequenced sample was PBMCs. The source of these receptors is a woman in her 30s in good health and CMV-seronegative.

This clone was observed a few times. The CDR3 sequence is CASSSGTANYGYTF. The CDR3, as DNA: TGTGCCAGCAGTTCCGGGACTGCTAACTATGGCTACACCTTC. The chain is built from TRBV28 and TRBJ1-2; tentative D call: TRBD1 (5 bases). This CDR3 is 14 amino acids long. V was clipped by 4 bases and J by 0 bases, with 9 bases between them. Per germline, CDR1 MDHEN and CDR2 SYDVKM.

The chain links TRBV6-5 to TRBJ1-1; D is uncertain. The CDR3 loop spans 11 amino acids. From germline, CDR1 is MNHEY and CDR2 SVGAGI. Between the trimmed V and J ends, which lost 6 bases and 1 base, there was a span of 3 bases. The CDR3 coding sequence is TGTGCCAGCAGCTCGAACACTGAAGCTTTCTTT. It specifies CASSSNTEAFF.

The CDR3 region has the DNA TGCGCCAGCAGCCAAGATCTAATAGGGGGCGGCGGGGAGCTGTTTTTT. It codes for CASSQDLIGGGGELFF. The rearrangement joins TRBV4-3 to TRBJ2-2; 7 positions agree with TRBD1. J gave up 7 bases and V 0 bases, and 8 bases lay outside the gene matches. Germline CDR1 reads LGHNA; CDR2 reads YSLEER. This CDR3 has 16 amino acids.

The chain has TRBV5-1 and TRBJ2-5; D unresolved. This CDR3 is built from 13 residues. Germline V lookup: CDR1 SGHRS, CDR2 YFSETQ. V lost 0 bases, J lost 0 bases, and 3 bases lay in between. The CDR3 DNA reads TGCGCCAGCAGCTTGGTAAACCAAGAGACCCAGTACTTC. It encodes CASSLVNQETQYF.

The CDR3: CSVEVSGGGYEQYF. CDR3 sequence (DNA): TGCAGCGTTGAAGTGTCGGGCGGGGGCTACGAGCAGTACTTC. The genes are TRBV29-1 and TRBJ2-7; 7 bases map to TRBD2. From germline, CDR1 is SQVTM and CDR2 ANQGSEA. This CDR3 is 14 amino acids long. Trimming took 1 base from V and 3 from J; bases not matched to a gene: 6.

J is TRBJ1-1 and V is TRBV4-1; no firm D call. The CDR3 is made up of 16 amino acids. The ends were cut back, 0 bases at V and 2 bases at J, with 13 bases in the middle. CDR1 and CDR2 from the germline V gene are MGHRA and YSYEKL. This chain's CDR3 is CASSQDRWAGNTEAFF. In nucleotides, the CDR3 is TGCGCCAGCAGCCAAGATCGCTGGGCAGGTAACACTGAAGCTTTCTTT.

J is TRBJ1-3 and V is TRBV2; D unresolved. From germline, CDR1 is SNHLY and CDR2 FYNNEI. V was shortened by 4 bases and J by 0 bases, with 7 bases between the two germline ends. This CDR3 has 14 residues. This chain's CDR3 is CASSAQYSGNTIYF. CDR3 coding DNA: TGTGCCAGCAGTGCCCAGTACTCTGGAAACACCATATATTTT.

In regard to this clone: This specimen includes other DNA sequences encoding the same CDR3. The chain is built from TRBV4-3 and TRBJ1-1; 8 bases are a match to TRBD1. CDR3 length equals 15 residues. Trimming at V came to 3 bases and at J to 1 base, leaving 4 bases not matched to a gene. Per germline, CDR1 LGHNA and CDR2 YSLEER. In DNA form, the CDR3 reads TGCGCCAGCAGCCAGGCAGGACAGGGGAACACTGAAGCTTTCTTT. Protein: CASSQAGQGNTEAFF.